This T cell receptor beta chain was profiled in a study of cytomegalovirus exposure and HLA in healthy donors. General observations from the study: The study recorded 150 to 200 TCR beta chains that were cytomegalovirus-associated. Later analysis indicated greater clonal expansion among HLA-associated TCR beta chains than among equally common other chains. It was taken for granted in presence/absence analyses that sequencing depth across donors was roughly uniform.

The donors comprised healthy bone marrow donors. Comments on this clone: Its target is unknown.

Primers included in the PCR were 60 Vbeta and 13 Jbeta primers. The repertoire was sequenced with immunoSEQ multiplex PCR; TCRdb's copy has only in-frame clones and lacks some. The table lists hundreds of thousands of clones, 70% of them singletons, with about 2.5% in the top ten. CDR3 length: 14 amino acids. The V segment lost 5 bases and the J segment 6 bases; nucleotides outside the gene matches: 6. CDR1 and CDR2 from the germline V gene are MNHNY and SVGAGI (reference sequence). The receptor was isolated from a man aged 40-55 years in good health and CMV-seropositive. The chain recombines TRBV6-6 with TRBJ2-1, with TRBD1 identical over 8 bases. Sequencing used PBMCs. The CDR3 nucleotides are TGTGCCAGCAGTCTGACAGGGGTCCGCAATGAGCAGTTCTTC. This encodes CASSLTGVRNEQFF.